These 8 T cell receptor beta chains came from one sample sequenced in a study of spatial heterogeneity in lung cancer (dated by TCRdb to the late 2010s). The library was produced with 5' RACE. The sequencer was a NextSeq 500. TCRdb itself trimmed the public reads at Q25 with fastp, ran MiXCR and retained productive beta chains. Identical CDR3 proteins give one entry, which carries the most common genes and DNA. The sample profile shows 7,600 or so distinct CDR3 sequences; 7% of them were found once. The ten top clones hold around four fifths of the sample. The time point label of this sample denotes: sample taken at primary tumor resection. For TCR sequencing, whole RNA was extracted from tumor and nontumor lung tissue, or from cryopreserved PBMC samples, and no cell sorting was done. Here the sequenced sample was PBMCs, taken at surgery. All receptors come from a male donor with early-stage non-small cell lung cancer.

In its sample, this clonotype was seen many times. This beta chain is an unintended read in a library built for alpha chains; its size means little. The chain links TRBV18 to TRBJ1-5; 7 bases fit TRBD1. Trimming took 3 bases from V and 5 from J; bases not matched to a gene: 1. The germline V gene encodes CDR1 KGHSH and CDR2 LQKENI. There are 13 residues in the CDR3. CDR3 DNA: TGTGCCAGCTCACCCCAGGGGGATCAGCCCCAGCATTTT. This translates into CASSPQGDQPQHF.

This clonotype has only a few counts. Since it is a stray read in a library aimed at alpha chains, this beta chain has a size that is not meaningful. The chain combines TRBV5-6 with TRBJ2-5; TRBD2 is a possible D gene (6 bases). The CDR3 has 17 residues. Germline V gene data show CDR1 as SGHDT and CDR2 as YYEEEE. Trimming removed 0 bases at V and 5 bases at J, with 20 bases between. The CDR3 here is CASSLDASDPSGETQYF. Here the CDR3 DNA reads TGTGCCAGCAGCTTGGATGCTAGCGACCCCTCCGGGGAGACCCAGTACTTC.

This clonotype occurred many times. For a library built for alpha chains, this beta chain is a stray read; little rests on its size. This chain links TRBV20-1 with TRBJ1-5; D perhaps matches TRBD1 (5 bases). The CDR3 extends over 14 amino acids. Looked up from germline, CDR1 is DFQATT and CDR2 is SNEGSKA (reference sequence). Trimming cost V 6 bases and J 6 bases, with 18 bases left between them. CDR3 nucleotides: TGCAGTGCCTCAGGGCTCGGGAGAGGTCAGCCCCAGCATTTT. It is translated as CSASGLGRGQPQHF.

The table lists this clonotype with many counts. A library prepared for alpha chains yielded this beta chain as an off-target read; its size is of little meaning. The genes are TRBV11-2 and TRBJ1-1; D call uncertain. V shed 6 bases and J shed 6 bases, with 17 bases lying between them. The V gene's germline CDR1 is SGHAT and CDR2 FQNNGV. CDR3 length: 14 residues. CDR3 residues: CASSRARSSPEAFF. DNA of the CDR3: TGTGCCAGCAGTCGGGCCAGATCTAGCCCTGAAGCTTTCTTT.

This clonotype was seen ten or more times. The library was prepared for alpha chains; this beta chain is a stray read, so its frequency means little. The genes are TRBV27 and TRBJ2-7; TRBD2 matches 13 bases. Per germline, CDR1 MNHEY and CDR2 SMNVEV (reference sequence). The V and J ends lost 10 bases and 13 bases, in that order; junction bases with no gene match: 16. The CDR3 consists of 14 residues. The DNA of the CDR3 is TGTGCCACCCAATCGACTAGCGGGGGGTCCTCCGTCTACGTC. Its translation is CATQSTSGGSSVYV.

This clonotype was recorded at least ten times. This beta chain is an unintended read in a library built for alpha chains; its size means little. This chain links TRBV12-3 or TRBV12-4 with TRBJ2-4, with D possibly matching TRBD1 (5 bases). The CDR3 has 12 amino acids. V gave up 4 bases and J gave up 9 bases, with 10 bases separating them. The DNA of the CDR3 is TGTGCCAGCAGTTCTCAGGGTATCATTCAGTACTTC. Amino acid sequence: CASSSQGIIQYF.

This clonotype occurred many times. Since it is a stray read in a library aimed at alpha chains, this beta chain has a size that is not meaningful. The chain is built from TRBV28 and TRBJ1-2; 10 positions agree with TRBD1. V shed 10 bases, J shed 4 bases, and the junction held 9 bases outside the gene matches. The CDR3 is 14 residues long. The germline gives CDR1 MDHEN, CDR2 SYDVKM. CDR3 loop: CATGGQGTSYGYTF. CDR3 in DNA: TGTGCCACCGGGGGACAGGGGACATCCTATGGCTACACCTTC.

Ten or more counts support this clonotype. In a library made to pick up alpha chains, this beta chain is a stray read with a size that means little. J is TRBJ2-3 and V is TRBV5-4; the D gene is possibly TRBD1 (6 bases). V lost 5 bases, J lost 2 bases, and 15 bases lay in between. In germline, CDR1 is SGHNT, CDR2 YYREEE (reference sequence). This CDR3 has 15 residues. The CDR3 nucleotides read TGTGCCAGCAGTCCTACACAGGGAAACACAGATACGCAGTATTTT. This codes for CASSPTQGNTDTQYF.